This TCR beta chain stems from a study of T cell responses to AZD1222 COVID-19 vaccine. Here immunoSEQ multiplex PCR was the method, and the copy in TCRdb shows in-frame clones only, minus some. The sample has 150,000 to 200,000 clones; 92% are singletons. This CDR3 contains 14 residues. V gave up 1 base and J gave up 11 bases, with 19 bases separating them. From germline, CDR1 is SGHDT and CDR2 YYEEEE. This sequence joins TRBV5-6 and TRBJ2-7, with D possibly matching TRBD1 (5 bases). The sequencing used peripheral blood, collected on day 0 of AZD1222 vaccination. This clonotype originated in an adult in good health. CDR3 amino acids: CASSLSVQAPGEYF. The CDR3 DNA is TGTGCCAGCAGCTTGTCCGTACAGGCCCCCGGCGAGTACTTC.